A selection of T cell receptor beta chains follows, all from one sample in a study of blood T cell repertoires in COVID-19. Profiled with immunoSEQ multiplex PCR; TCRdb holds only in-frame clones, not every one. The sample gives roughly 160,000 clones, under 95% of which show up once; around 5% is in the top ten. Sequencing was performed on peripheral blood. These receptors were obtained from a man between 18 and 35 years old with COVID-19, enrolled during active disease. The CDR3 runs from the conserved cysteine through the conserved F or W. D genes are given only for firm matches. The listing skips clone size in some rows; elsewhere it reads once, few, many or a size class.

>TRBJ2-1|-|TRBD2|TRBV4-2
CASSHSGIVNNEQFF
TGTGCCAGCAGCCATAGCGGGATAGTTAACAATGAGCAGTTCTTC
>TRBJ2-1|-|TRBD1|TRBV27
CASSDAGTGAYNEQFF
TGTGCCAGCAGTGATGCCGGGACAGGAGCCTACAATGAGCAGTTCTTC
>TRBJ2-4|few|TRBD2|TRBV27
CASGASGIAKNIQYF
TGTGCCAGCGGCGCTAGCGGGATAGCCAAAAACATTCAGTACTTC
>TRBJ1-2|-|TRBD1|TRBV7-9
CASSPFDRGVGYGYTF
TGTGCCAGCAGCCCCTTTGACAGGGGAGTAGGCTATGGCTACACCTTC
>TRBJ1-2|-|-|TRBV7-3
CASSLGGQAAYGYTF
TGTGCCAGCAGCTTAGGGGGCCAGGCCGCCTATGGCTACACCTTC
>TRBJ1-1|-|-|TRBV5-1
CASSFAENTEAFF
TGCGCCAGCAGCTTCGCGGAGAACACTGAAGCTTTCTTT
>TRBJ1-1|once|-|TRBV7-7
CASSLARNTEAFF
TGTGCTAGCAGCTTAGCCAGGAACACTGAAGCTTTCTTT
>TRBJ2-7|-|-|TRBV11-2
CASSNGGRTGNYEQYF
TGTGCCAGCAGCAACGGCGGAAGAACAGGCAACTACGAGCAGTACTTC
>TRBJ1-6|-|-|TRBV27
CASTGQEGSPLHF
TGTGCCAGCACCGGGCAGGAGGGTTCACCCCTCCACTTT
>TRBJ2-2|-|-|TRBV30
CAWSGPGINTGELFF
TGTGCCTGGAGTGGGCCAGGGATTAACACCGGGGAGCTGTTTTTT
>TRBJ1-5|-|TRBD1|TRBV18
CASSGDRGSNQPQHF
TGTGCCAGCTCAGGGGACAGGGGGAGCAATCAGCCCCAGCATTTT
>TRBJ2-1|-|-|TRBV19
CASSFPGTHSYNEQFF
TGTGCCAGTAGTTTTCCCGGGACTCACTCCTACAATGAGCAGTTCTTC
>TRBJ1-4|-|TRBD1|TRBV7-9
CASSPGGREKLLF
TGTGCCAGCAGCCCAGGGGGCCGGGAAAAACTGCTTTTT
>TRBJ1-2|once|-|TRBV14
CASSPTGYYGYTF
TGTGCCAGCAGCCCCACAGGGTACTATGGCTACACCTTC
>TRBJ2-2|-|TRBD1|TRBV9
CATDRAGELFF
TGTGCCACCGACAGGGCCGGGGAGCTGTTTTTT
>TRBJ1-1|-|TRBD1|TRBV7-9
CASSSGQGAPNTEAFF
TGTGCCAGCAGCTCTGGACAGGGGGCGCCGAACACTGAAGCTTTCTTT
>TRBJ2-1|-|TRBD2|TRBV9
CASSVGGTSGSGNEQFF
TGTGCCAGCAGCGTAGGAGGGACTAGCGGGAGCGGCAATGAGCAGTTCTTC
>TRBJ2-3|-|-|TRBV27
CASSYLGGGGSTDTQYF
TGTGCCAGCAGTTACCTAGGAGGGGGCGGAAGCACAGATACGCAGTATTTT
>TRBJ2-7|-|TRBD2|TRBV2
CASSTDGAGGPAQYF
TGTGCCAGCAGTACCGACGGGGCGGGAGGGCCTGCGCAGTACTTC
>TRBJ2-6|-|-|TRBV5-1
CASSSDSSGANVLTF
TGCGCCAGCAGCTCGGACAGCTCTGGGGCCAACGTCCTGACTTTC
>TRBJ2-7|-|TRBD1|TRBV28
CASTSGTGDQYF
TGTGCCAGCACTTCCGGGACAGGGGATCAGTACTTC
>TRBJ2-7|-|-|TRBV19
CASSIQGGTYEQYF
TGTGCCAGTAGTATCCAGGGGGGTACCTACGAGCAGTACTTC
>TRBJ2-1|-|TRBD2|TRBV19
CASSWLAGFGEQFF
TGTGCCAGTAGCTGGCTAGCGGGGTTTGGTGAGCAGTTCTTC
>TRBJ2-7|once|TRBD1|TRBV5-4
CASSLGPGTGPYEQYF
TGTGCCAGCAGCTTGGGCCCCGGGACAGGGCCCTACGAGCAGTACTTC
>TRBJ2-2|-|-|TRBV13
CASSSNTGELFF
TGTGCCAGCAGCTCTAACACCGGGGAGCTGTTTTTT
>TRBJ2-3|-|TRBD2|TRBV28
CASSPSGLNTQYF
TGTGCCAGCAGTCCTAGCGGGCTAAATACGCAGTATTTT
>TRBJ2-1|-|TRBD2|TRBV11-2
CASRTSGSSGEQFF
TGTGCCAGTCGTACTAGCGGGAGTAGTGGTGAGCAGTTCTTC
>TRBJ2-2|-|-|TRBV7-3
CASRKEEYGTGELFF
TGTGCCAGCAGGAAAGAGGAATATGGCACCGGGGAGCTGTTTTTT
>TRBJ2-1|-|-|TRBV13
CASSLRVDEQFF
TGTGCCAGCAGCTTACGCGTGGATGAGCAGTTCTTC
>TRBJ2-3|-|TRBD2|TRBV5-4
CASSLVAGGTDTQYF
TGTGCCAGCAGCTTGGTGGCGGGAGGAACAGATACGCAGTATTTT
>TRBJ2-7|-|TRBD2|TRBV20-1
CSASSYSGREEQYF
TGCAGTGCTAGTAGTTATAGCGGGAGGGAAGAGCAGTACTTC
>TRBJ2-7|-|TRBD2|TRBV15
CATSRGDGGGSGYEQYF
TGTGCCACCAGCAGAGGGGATGGAGGCGGGAGCGGGTACGAGCAGTACTTC
>TRBJ2-7|once|-|TRBV3-1/TRBV3-2
CASSQDLSGAPYEQYF
TGTGCCAGCAGCCAAGATCTAAGCGGAGCCCCCTACGAGCAGTACTTC
>TRBJ1-3|once|TRBD1|TRBV28
CASRPWTGASSGNTIYF
TGTGCCAGCAGACCCTGGACAGGGGCCAGCTCTGGAAACACCATATATTTT
>TRBJ1-5|-|TRBD1|TRBV7-8
CASSSDRVGNQPQHF
TGTGCCAGCAGCTCCGACAGGGTTGGCAATCAGCCCCAGCATTTT
>TRBJ2-2|-|-|TRBV3-1/TRBV3-2
CASSQRQSTGELFF
TGTGCCAGCAGCCAAAGACAGTCCACCGGGGAGCTGTTTTTT